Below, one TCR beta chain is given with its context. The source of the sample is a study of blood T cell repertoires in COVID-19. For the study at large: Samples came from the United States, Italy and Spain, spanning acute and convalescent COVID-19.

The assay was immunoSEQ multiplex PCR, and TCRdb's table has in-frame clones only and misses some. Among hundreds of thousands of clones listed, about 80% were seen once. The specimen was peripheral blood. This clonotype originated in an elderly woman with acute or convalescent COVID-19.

The CDR3 sequence is CATSTGTGGKETQYF. CDR3 nucleotides: TGTGCCACCAGCACCGGGACAGGGGGCAAGGAGACCCAGTACTTC. The chain carries TRBV24-1 and TRBJ2-5; 12 bases are a match to TRBD1. In germline, CDR1 is KGHDR, CDR2 SFDVKD. V was clipped by 7 bases and J by 5 bases; unmatched bases: 7. The CDR3 covers 15 residues.